This T cell receptor beta chain was documented in a study of blood T cells in healthy people across ages. PCR was performed a second time for about 6 to 12 cycles using a sample-barcoded 5' primer and a J-beta primer mix. TCRdb recomputed calls from the 5' RACE reads with MiXCR, one row per CDR3 protein. The sample has roughly 1,700,000 distinct CDR3 sequences, 28% seen once; the top ten hold more than 6%. The CDR3 loop spans 16 amino acids. The chain employs TRBV21-1 and TRBJ2-7. TRBV21-1 is a listed pseudogene. The clonotype was recovered from a woman in her 30s in good health. The sample comprised blood. As DNA, the CDR3 is TGTGCCAGCAGCAAAGAGGCGACATCGAGCTCCTACGAGCAGTACTTC. It yields the protein CASSKEATSSSYEQYF.